The rows below give T cell receptor beta chains drawn from one sample of a study of CD8 T cells in ankylosing spondylitis. Using its own MiXCR run on the 5' RACE reads, TCRdb lists one record per CDR3 protein. The sample carries approximately 340,000 distinct CDR3 sequences, over 12% recorded once. Sequences were obtained from blood, either unsorted or a sorted T cell fraction (not recorded which). The receptors were sampled from a male donor with ankylosing spondylitis or in good health (not recorded which). The CDR3 runs from the conserved cysteine through the conserved F or W. A D gene is named only where the DNA matches it firmly. Only part of the rows carry a size: once, few, many, or a class if the clone is expanded.

J gene: TRBJ2-4; clone size: few; V gene: TRBV6-5; D gene: .; CDR3 DNA: TGTGCCAGCAGTTATACAGCGCGCGCCAAAAACATTCAGTACTTC; CDR3 protein: CASSYTARAKNIQYF
J gene: TRBJ2-4; clone size: .; V gene: TRBV27; D gene: TRBD2; CDR3 DNA: TGTGCCAGCAGTTTAGGTGGACTAGCGGCAAACATTCAGTACTTC; CDR3 protein: CASSLGGLAANIQYF
J gene: TRBJ1-1; clone size: few; V gene: TRBV6-2/TRBV6-3; D gene: TRBD1; CDR3 DNA: TGTGCCAGCAGTAATCAGGGGGCTGAAGCTTTCTTT; CDR3 protein: CASSNQGAEAFF
J gene: TRBJ1-4; clone size: few; V gene: TRBV7-8; D gene: .; CDR3 DNA: TGTGCCAGCAGCTTTTTCACCCGGTCCGACCTTAATGAAAAACTGTTTTTT; CDR3 protein: CASSFFTRSDLNEKLFF
J gene: TRBJ2-5; clone size: .; V gene: TRBV5-1; D gene: TRBD2; CDR3 DNA: TGCGCCAGCAGCTTGGATCGTGCGGGAGACGTAGAGACCCAGTACTTC; CDR3 protein: CASSLDRAGDVETQYF
J gene: TRBJ2-1; clone size: .; V gene: TRBV5-5; D gene: .; CDR3 DNA: TGTGCCAGCAGCTTGGCCCACCTCCCTTACAATGAGCAGTTCTTC; CDR3 protein: CASSLAHLPYNEQFF
J gene: TRBJ2-5; clone size: .; V gene: TRBV7-2; D gene: TRBD2; CDR3 DNA: TGTGCCAGCAGGGCGGGGGGACTAGTCCGGGAGGCCCAGTACTTC; CDR3 protein: CASRAGGLVREAQYF
J gene: TRBJ2-3; clone size: many; V gene: TRBV27; D gene: .; CDR3 DNA: TGTGCCAGCAGCGCAGTCACAGATACGCAGTATTTT; CDR3 protein: CASSAVTDTQYF
J gene: TRBJ2-2; clone size: few; V gene: TRBV10-2; D gene: TRBD1; CDR3 DNA: TGCGCCAGCAGTGGACAGGGTGGGAACACCGGGGAGCTGTTTTTT; CDR3 protein: CASSGQGGNTGELFF
J gene: TRBJ2-2; clone size: few; V gene: TRBV5-1; D gene: .; CDR3 DNA: TGCGCCAGCTACGAAGTCGGCGGGGAGCTGTTTTTT; CDR3 protein: CASYEVGGELFF
J gene: TRBJ2-3; clone size: many; V gene: TRBV5-1; D gene: .; CDR3 DNA: TGCGCCAGCAGCTTGAGCCAGGGAAAGGTTACGCAGTATTTT; CDR3 protein: CASSLSQGKVTQYF
J gene: TRBJ2-7; clone size: few; V gene: TRBV7-2; D gene: TRBD2; CDR3 DNA: TGTGCCAGCAGCTTAGTAGCGGGAGCTAACGAGCAGTACTTC; CDR3 protein: CASSLVAGANEQYF
J gene: TRBJ2-1; clone size: .; V gene: TRBV3-1; D gene: TRBD2; CDR3 DNA: TGTGCCAGCAGCCGGGGGACTAGCGGTGAGCAGTTCTTC; CDR3 protein: CASSRGTSGEQFF
J gene: TRBJ1-2; clone size: .; V gene: TRBV5-1; D gene: .; CDR3 DNA: TGCGCCAGCAGGAATGGAAGTGGTGGGGGACTTGAGGGCTACACCTTC; CDR3 protein: CASRNGSGGGLEGYTF
J gene: TRBJ2-2; clone size: .; V gene: TRBV5-8; D gene: .; CDR3 DNA: TGTGCCAGCAGCAAGCTACAGGGTGCCGGGGAGCTGTTTTTT; CDR3 protein: CASSKLQGAGELFF